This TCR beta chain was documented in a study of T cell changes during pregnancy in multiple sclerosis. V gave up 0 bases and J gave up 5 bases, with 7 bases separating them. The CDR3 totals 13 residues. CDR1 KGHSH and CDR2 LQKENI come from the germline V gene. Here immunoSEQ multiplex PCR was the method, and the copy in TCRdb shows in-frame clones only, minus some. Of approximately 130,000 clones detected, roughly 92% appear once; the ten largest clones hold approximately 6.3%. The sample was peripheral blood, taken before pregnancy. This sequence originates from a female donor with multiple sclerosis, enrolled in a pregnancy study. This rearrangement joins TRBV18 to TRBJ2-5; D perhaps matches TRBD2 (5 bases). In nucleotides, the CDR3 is TGTGCCAGCTCACCACCGGACTGGGAGACCCAGTACTTC. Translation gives CASSPPDWETQYF.